The 27 T cell receptor beta chains in this list originate from one sample, sequenced in a study of T cell changes during pregnancy in multiple sclerosis. Only in-frame clones appear in the TCRdb table, and some are missing; sequencing was by immunoSEQ multiplex PCR. The table records under 55,000 clones, approximately 94% of them present only once. The material was CD4+ T cells from peripheral blood mononuclear cells, obtained in the third trimester of pregnancy. These receptors were obtained from a female donor with multiple sclerosis, enrolled in a pregnancy study.

V gene TRBV4-1 combines with J gene TRBJ2-3, with a tentative D call TRBD2 (5 bases). The germline V gene has CDR1 MGHRA and CDR2 YSYEKL. The CDR3 runs 15 residues. V was shortened by 0 bases and J by 0 bases, with 7 bases between the two germline ends. The chain's CDR3 is CASSQDLASTDTQYF. In nucleotides, the CDR3 is TGCGCCAGCAGCCAAGATCTAGCCAGCACAGATACGCAGTATTTT.

The chain joins TRBV2 to TRBJ2-3; 11 bases are a match to TRBD2. The length of the CDR3 is 15 residues. J lost 4 bases, V lost 6 bases, and 6 bases had no gene match. Germline CDR1 and CDR2: SNHLY and FYNNEI. The CDR3 DNA is TGTGCCAGCAGCTTTTATAGCGGGGGGGCAGATACGCAGTATTTT. Protein product: CASSFYSGGADTQYF.

This chain uses TRBV6-5 with TRBJ2-2, with D possibly matching TRBD2 (6 bases). Per germline, CDR1 MNHEY and CDR2 SVGAGI. The CDR3 extends over 14 amino acids. Deletions cut 8 bases from V and 1 base from J, with 11 bases between. CDR3 in amino acids: CASHKGGNTGELFF. The CDR3 coding sequence is TGTGCCAGCCACAAGGGAGGGAACACCGGGGAGCTGTTTTTT.

The chain is built from TRBV19 and TRBJ1-2, with D perhaps matching TRBD1 (6 bases). Per germline, CDR1 LNHDA and CDR2 SQIVND (reference sequence). The CDR3 has 17 residues. The V end lost 3 bases, the J end lost 1 base, and 18 bases lay between the germline ends. The CDR3 sequence is CASSIVGRGRGNYGYTF. In DNA, the CDR3 is TGTGCCAGTAGTATTGTGGGCAGGGGAAGAGGTAACTATGGCTACACCTTC.

The chain recombines TRBV5-5 with TRBJ2-3; TRBD2 matches 9 bases. The CDR3 is made up of 17 amino acids. CDR1 SGHKS and CDR2 YYEKEE come from the germline V gene (reference sequence). V trimming: 2 bases; J trimming: 0 bases; junction bases outside the gene matches: 7. The chain's CDR3 is CASSFASGGSSTDTQYF. The CDR3 region has the DNA TGTGCCAGCAGCTTTGCCAGCGGGGGGTCTAGCACAGATACGCAGTATTTT.

The rearrangement links TRBV5-1 to TRBJ2-1, with 7 bases identical to TRBD1. The ends lost 2 bases at V and 7 bases at J; junction bases unmatched: 9. In germline, CDR1 is SGHRS, CDR2 YFSETQ. The CDR3 consists of 15 residues. Written as DNA, the CDR3 is TGCGCCAGCAGCTTTCGGACAGGCCCGGGGAATGAGCAGTTCTTC. This sequence encodes CASSFRTGPGNEQFF.

The chain has TRBV10-3 and TRBJ2-2, with D possibly TRBD2 on 6 matching bases. Germline lookup yields CDR1 ENHRY and CDR2 SYGVKD. Trimming shortened V by 6 bases and J by 7 bases, and 15 bases separated the two germline ends. This CDR3 contains 14 residues. The CDR3 region has the DNA TGTGCCATCAGCGGGGGTCCAAACGGCGGGGAGCTGTTTTTT. The encoded protein is CAISGGPNGGELFF.

This chain connects TRBV5-3 to TRBJ1-1; 9 bases agree with TRBD1. TRBV5-3 is reported as an ORF; its role is uncertain. CDR3 length: 15 residues. Trimming cost V 4 bases and J 7 bases; bases outside gene matches: 11. The CDR3 sequence: CARSLGQGEVGEAFF. In nucleotides, the CDR3 is TGTGCCAGAAGCCTGGGACAGGGAGAGGTTGGTGAAGCTTTCTTT.

The table lists this clone with a count of one. The chain employs TRBV7-8 and TRBJ1-2; possibly TRBD1 for D (6 bases). In germline, CDR1 is SGHVS, CDR2 FQNEAQ. The CDR3 loop spans 14 amino acids. Trimming left V 5 bases short and J 4 bases short, with 14 bases between. CDR3 sequence reads: CASSPLTGTYGYTF. DNA of the CDR3: TGTGCCAGCAGCCCCCTGACAGGAACCTATGGCTACACCTTC.

Worth noting for this clone: One junction end disagrees with the germline gene, perhaps due to a read error. Other DNA sequences from this sample encode an identical CDR3 as well. The chain combines TRBV18 with TRBJ2-1, with a tentative D call TRBD2 (6 bases). The germline V gene has CDR1 KGHSH and CDR2 LQKENI. The CDR3 totals 13 residues. The CDR3 sequence: CASRGSSYNEQFF. As DNA, the CDR3 is TGCGCCAGTCGGGGGAGCTCCTACAATGAGCAGTTCTTC.

This clone came up once. The chain joins TRBV19 to TRBJ1-4; 8 nucleotides align to TRBD1. V was pared by 5 bases and J by 8 bases, with 4 bases of the junction left unmatched. The CDR3 extends over 13 amino acids. CDR1 and CDR2 (germline): LNHDA, SQIVND (reference sequence). The CDR3 loop is CASSQGANEKLFF. CDR3 coding DNA: TGTGCCAGTAGTCAGGGGGCGAACGAAAAACTGTTTTTT.

This chain connects TRBV6-5 to TRBJ1-1; D gene uncertain. This CDR3 has 13 amino acids. Germline values: CDR1 MNHEY, CDR2 SVGAGI. V dropped 2 bases and J dropped 5 bases, with 9 bases sitting between them. CDR3 sequence (DNA): TGTGCCAGCAGTTACACCCATGCGACTGAAGCTTTCTTT. Translating gives CASSYTHATEAFF.

The chain combines TRBV19 with TRBJ2-7; possibly TRBD2 for D (6 bases). Germline CDR1 LNHDA, CDR2 SQIVND (reference sequence). The V end was cut by 2 bases, the J end by 4 bases, with 15 bases between. The CDR3 loop spans 15 amino acids. The CDR3 loop reads CASSIKSTAGYEQYF. CDR3 DNA: TGTGCCAGTAGTATAAAATCTACGGCGGGATACGAGCAGTACTTC.

This chain connects TRBV5-6 to TRBJ1-5; tentative D call: TRBD1 (5 bases). The V and J ends lost 3 bases and 0 bases respectively, with 19 bases between them. Germline CDR1 reads SGHDT; CDR2 reads YYEEEE. The length of the CDR3 is 18 residues. The CDR3 protein is CASSSWGGDDNSNQPQHF. DNA of the CDR3: TGTGCCAGCAGCTCCTGGGGGGGGGACGATAATAGCAATCAGCCCCAGCATTTT.

V usage is TRBV28 and J usage is TRBJ2-1; 11 positions agree with TRBD1. Germline trimming cut 9 bases from V and 6 bases from J; bases unmatched to any gene: 7. There are 14 residues in the CDR3. CDR1 is MDHEN, CDR2 SYDVKM, per germline. The CDR3 DNA is TGTGCCAGTACAAGGACAGGGGGCGTCAATGAGCAGTTCTTC. As protein: CASTRTGGVNEQFF.

The chain uses TRBV19 and TRBJ2-7; possibly TRBD1 for D (6 bases). CDR1 and CDR2 (germline): LNHDA, SQIVND (reference sequence). This CDR3 contains 14 residues. The V gene lost 2 bases and the J gene lost 7 bases, with 15 bases spanning the gap. As DNA, the CDR3 is TGTGCCAGTAGTATATCGCCAGGGGCTGGGGAGCAGTACTTC. Residues: CASSISPGAGEQYF.

This clone has just one count. This chain uses TRBV9 with TRBJ1-1, with D hard to call. CDR3 size: 13 residues. CDR1 and CDR2 from the germline V gene are SGDLS and YYNGEE. V was pared by 2 bases and J by 1 base, with 6 bases between. CDR3: CASSVHGNTEAFF. The CDR3 DNA sequence: TGTGCCAGCAGCGTCCACGGGAACACTGAAGCTTTCTTT.

This chain joins TRBV30 and TRBJ2-2, with D perhaps matching TRBD2 (6 bases). V was cut by 7 bases and J by 5 bases, with 17 bases left in between. The germline CDR1 and CDR2 sequences are GTSNPN and SVGIG (reference sequence). The CDR3 sequence is 14 residues long. The CDR3 loop is CALRRAGWTGELFF. For the CDR3, the DNA is TGTGCCTTACGGAGGGCCGGTTGGACCGGGGAGCTGTTTTTT.

The V gene is TRBV6-5, the J gene TRBJ2-1; maybe TRBD2 (6 bases). This CDR3 contains 15 residues. With 5 bases removed from V and 7 bases from J, the gap between germline ends came to 18 bases. Germline CDR1 MNHEY, CDR2 SVGAGI. CDR3 DNA sequence: TGTGCCAGCAGTCTTAGGGGACTGTTCATTAATGAGCAGTTCTTC. It is translated as CASSLRGLFINEQFF.

CDR3 sequence reads: CASSHTLAGVKCDEQFF. The CDR3 nucleotides read TGTGCCAGCAGCCACACTTTAGCGGGAGTGAAGTGCGATGAGCAGTTCTTC. The chain couples TRBV7-3 to TRBJ2-1; 9 positions match TRBD2. Trimming took 5 bases from V and 8 from J; bases not matched to a gene: 16. This CDR3 is 17 amino acids long. CDR1 and CDR2 from the germline V gene are SGHTA and FQGTGA.

This sequence joins TRBV2 and TRBJ2-4, with D maybe TRBD2 (6 bases). The CDR3 is made up of 15 amino acids. Per the germline V gene, CDR1 is SNHLY and CDR2 is FYNNEI. Deletions cut 2 bases from V and 6 bases from J, with 14 bases between. Written as DNA, the CDR3 is TGTGCCAGCAGTGAAAGGGCGGGAATAGTAAACATTCAGTACTTC. It codes for CASSERAGIVNIQYF.

The J gene is TRBJ2-1, the V gene TRBV7-2; 7 bases map to TRBD1. The CDR3 sequence is 17 residues long. Germline assignment: CDR1 SGHTA and CDR2 FQGNSA. V was pared by 5 bases and J by 4 bases, with 14 bases of the junction left unmatched. CDR3 sequence: CASSPQTGQSPYNEQFF. The CDR3 nucleotides are TGTGCCAGCAGCCCCCAGACAGGGCAGTCCCCTTACAATGAGCAGTTCTTC.

This CDR3 is CASSYGTGQPQHF. CDR3 DNA sequence: TGTGCCAGCAGTTACGGGACAGGTCAGCCCCAGCATTTT. The rearrangement uses TRBV6-5 and TRBJ1-5, with 8 bases that match TRBD1. From germline, CDR1 is MNHEY and CDR2 SVGAGI. CDR3 length equals 13 residues. V lost 2 bases, J lost 6 bases, and 0 bases stayed unmatched.

This CDR3 is CASSLTAGANVLTF. The CDR3 DNA reads TGCGCCAGCAGCTTGACGGCTGGGGCCAACGTCCTGACTTTC. The chain combines TRBV5-1 with TRBJ2-6; D call uncertain. V was pared by 1 base and J by 2 bases, with 4 bases between. CDR1 is SGHRS and CDR2 is YFSETQ in the germline V gene. The length of the CDR3 is 14 residues.

This rearrangement joins TRBV6-5 to TRBJ1-2, with D possibly TRBD1 on 5 matching bases. Deletions cut 0 bases from V and 4 bases from J, with 6 bases between. Germline V lookup: CDR1 MNHEY, CDR2 SVGAGI. CDR3 length: 13 residues. CDR3 protein: CASSYSTAYGYTF. In DNA form, the CDR3 reads TGTGCCAGCAGTTACTCGACAGCCTATGGCTACACCTTC.

The V gene is TRBV19, the J gene TRBJ1-5; 7 bases agree with TRBD1. Trimming at V came to 7 bases and at J to 0 bases, leaving 3 bases not matched to a gene. The CDR3 covers 14 residues. Germline V gene data show CDR1 as LNHDA and CDR2 as SQIVND (reference sequence). This CDR3 reads CASIDRVSNQPQHF. The DNA for the CDR3 is TGTGCCAGTATCGACAGGGTTAGCAATCAGCCCCAGCATTTT.

The chain has TRBV2 and TRBJ2-1; 13 bases match TRBD2. Unmatched junction bases numbered 3, after V lost 5 bases and J lost 5 bases. This CDR3 has 15 amino acids. Germline CDR1 SNHLY, CDR2 FYNNEI. CDR3 protein: CASSKGTSGNNEQFF. The DNA of the CDR3 is TGTGCCAGCAGTAAAGGGACTAGCGGGAACAATGAGCAGTTCTTC. Combining the CDR3 with reference TRBV2 and TRBJ2-1 gives the whole variable domain EPEVTQTPSHQVTQMGQEVILRCVPISNHLYFYWYRQILGQKVEFLVSFYNNEISEKSEIFDDQFSVERPDGSNFTLKIRSTKLEDSAMYFCASSKGTSGNNEQFFGPGTRLTVL.